A selection of T cell receptor beta chains follows, all from one sample in a study of OX40 agonist ivuxolimab in advanced cancers. Generated by immunoSEQ multiplex PCR, the TCRdb table keeps only in-frame clones and is missing some. The profile shows some 64,000 clones, roughly 86% of them singletons. The source was CD4+ or CD8+ T cells sorted from blood, collected in a trial of the OX40 agonist ivuxolimab. Receptors were obtained from an adult with an advanced solid tumor such as melanoma, head and neck, liver or kidney cancer. Each CDR3 is given without its conserved first and last residue.

V gene,J gene,CDR3 protein
TRBV6-5,TRBJ2-3,ASSYSQYGSTDTQY
TRBV25-1,TRBJ1-1,ASSEYKGTTEAF
TRBV19,TRBJ1-2,ATRAGHQSRDGYT
TRBV28,TRBJ1-4,ASSLGDTAEKLF
TRBV7-2,TRBJ2-7,ASSPQAQTHEQY
TRBV21-1,TRBJ2-2,ASSKRRQPNTGELF
TRBV6-5,TRBJ2-2,ASSYGTRTGELF
TRBV28,TRBJ1-2,ASRLGGGGYGYT
TRBV6-5,TRBJ1-2,ASSYSVHLGNYGYT
TRBV11-2,TRBJ2-3,ASSLGGGTDTQY
TRBV27,TRBJ2-1,ASRLAANSYNEQF
TRBV6-1,TRBJ2-2,ASPRGPNTGELF
TRBV6-1,TRBJ2-1,ASTYNEQF
TRBV4-2,TRBJ2-7,ASSGRQRLEQY
TRBV11-2,TRBJ1-1,ASSFGNLNTEAF
TRBV5-5,TRBJ1-4,ASTSSLADRGNEKLF
TRBV7-6,TRBJ2-7,ASSRWTDLYEQY
TRBV11-3,TRBJ1-4,ASSLGQVEKLF
TRBV7-6,TRBJ2-3,ASSLGGYGSADTQY
TRBV6-5,TRBJ2-2,ASNRETGGTGELF
TRBV9,TRBJ2-5,ASSRTPDRGETQY
TRBV30,TRBJ2-3,AWSRLDSTDTQY
TRBV4-2,TRBJ2-1,ASSLHSGSESNEQF
TRBV5-8,TRBJ1-4,ASSLAGTALNEKLF
TRBV7-8,TRBJ1-1,ASSRKGDRGVEAF
TRBV5-5,TRBJ1-4,ASSSGTGSSVF
TRBV7-9,TRBJ2-3,ASNNPRTDTQY
TRBV27,TRBJ2-3,ASSKLAGTDTQY
TRBV11-2,TRBJ2-5,ASTDGRQETQY
TRBV30,TRBJ2-2,SAGERTGELF
TRBV2,TRBJ2-5,ASSSGTKETQY
TRBV6-6,TRBJ2-7,ASSYRRDSQPHEQY
TRBV6-6,TRBJ1-2,ASTHGDGRGRGYT
TRBV10-3,TRBJ2-5,AISYGQGGQETQY
TRBV25-1,TRBJ1-3,ASSELEGAGNTIY
TRBV7-8,TRBJ2-7,ASSLVRGEQY
TRBV7-2,TRBJ1-2,ASSPDRGGYT
TRBV5-8,TRBJ1-1,ASSLTGAVIGGEAF
TRBV18,TRBJ1-1,ASSLGSYTEAF
TRBV18,TRBJ1-1,ASSLQGARSTEAF
TRBV4-1,TRBJ2-7,ASSQDRQLGTLYEQY
TRBV29-1,TRBJ2-1,SAAGGGRNEQF
TRBV19,TRBJ2-1,ASSPWAGGYNEQF
TRBV7-2,TRBJ1-5,ASSLVVGGNQPQH
TRBV21-1,TRBJ1-2,ASSKQTTGEATNYGYT